Shown below are 10 T cell receptor beta chains from a single sample sequenced in a study of neurological immune-mediated disorders. One entry per CDR3 protein, called by TCRdb with MiXCR from the 5' RACE reads. This sample has about 70,000 distinct CDR3 sequences, with approximately 3.4% found just once. Sequenced sample: PBMCs. These receptor sequences come from a woman aged 45-60 years with multiple sclerosis.

This clonotype was recorded many times. The V call is TRBV6-6, the J call TRBJ1-1; D is uncertain. Trimming shortened V by 6 bases and J by 5 bases, and 10 bases separated the two germline ends. Germline CDR1 is MNHNY and CDR2 is SVGAGI (reference sequence). The CDR3 length is 12 residues. The CDR3, as DNA: TGTGCCAGCAGCTGGTTCGGGACTGAAGCTTTCTTT. This codes for CASSWFGTEAFF.

In regard to this clonotype: One end of the junction does not line up with germline, which may come from a read error. The chain is built from TRBV5-1 and TRBJ1-1; TRBD1 aligns across 8 bases. Per the germline V gene, CDR1 is SGHRS and CDR2 is YFSETQ. The CDR3 is 15 residues long. The CDR3, as DNA: TGCGTCAGCAGCTTGGGGACAGGCCTTCCCGTAGAAGCTTTCTTT. Its translation is CVSSLGTGLPVEAFF.

This clonotype appeared many times. The V gene is TRBV5-6, the J gene TRBJ1-6; the D is unclear. Trimming removed 3 bases from V and 7 bases from J, with 8 bases in between. This CDR3 is built from 13 residues. The V gene's germline CDR1 is SGHDT and CDR2 YYEEEE. CDR3 residues: CASSSERNSPLHF. For the CDR3, the DNA is TGTGCCAGCAGCTCTGAGAGGAATTCACCCCTCCACTTT.

This clonotype was observed many times. The rearrangement links TRBV12-3 or TRBV12-4 to TRBJ2-7, with D maybe TRBD2 (5 bases). The CDR3 runs to 14 residues. The V and J ends lost 6 bases and 3 bases respectively, with 15 bases between them. The CDR3 protein is CASSQTSTSYEQYF. In DNA form, the CDR3 reads TGTGCCAGCAGCCAGACCTCAACTAGCTACGAGCAGTACTTC.

This clonotype was detected many times. The V gene is TRBV21-1, the J gene TRBJ2-7; TRBD2 reflects the table's D call only, with no check against the DNA. TRBV21-1 is deemed a pseudogene. The CDR3 runs to 15 residues. CDR3: CASQLGLAESYEQYF. As DNA, the CDR3 is TGTGCCAGCCAACTGGGACTAGCGGAGTCCTACGAGCAGTACTTC.

This clonotype came up many times. At one end, the junction sequence differs from germline, possibly due to a read error. The chain couples TRBV7-9 to TRBJ2-2; TRBD1 agrees at 9 bases. Germline V gene lookup returns CDR1 SEHNR and CDR2 FQNEAQ (reference sequence). The CDR3 consists of 12 residues. Here the CDR3 reads CASSLPGQGVPF. Written as DNA, the CDR3 is TGTGCCAGCAGCTTACCGGGACAGGGAGTGCCTTTT.

This clonotype was seen ten or more times. CDR3 loop: CASSLARWSTDTQYF. CDR3 sequence (DNA): TGCGCCAGCAGCTTGGCCAGGTGGAGCACAGATACGCAGTATTTT. The chain combines TRBV5-1 with TRBJ2-3, with D unclear. CDR1 and CDR2 from the germline V gene are SGHRS and YFSETQ. The CDR3 extends over 15 amino acids. The ends were cut back, 0 bases at V and 0 bases at J, with 8 bases in the middle.

This clonotype came up many times. CDR3 DNA sequence: TGTGCCAGCAGCTGGGGACTACCTTACACAGATACGCAGTATTTT. It translates to CASSWGLPYTDTQYF. V usage is TRBV7-2 and J usage is TRBJ2-3; TRBD2 matches at 7 bases. The germline V gene has CDR1 SGHTA and CDR2 FQGNSA. The length of the CDR3 is 15 residues. The trim removed 4 bases at V and 2 bases at J, leaving 6 bases unmatched. The entire variable domain, with the rest obtained from reference TRBV7-2 and TRBJ2-3, is as follows: GAGVSQSPSNKVTEKGKDVELRCDPISGHTALYWYRQSLGQGLEFLIYFQGNSAPDKSGLPSDRFSAERTGGSVSTLTIQRTQQEDSAVYLCASSWGLPYTDTQYFGPGTRLTVL.

This clonotype was recorded at least ten times. V is TRBV5-5 and J is TRBJ2-3; D unclear. The CDR3 spans 14 residues. The V gene lost 4 bases and the J gene lost 5 bases, with 14 bases spanning the gap. The germline CDR1 and CDR2 sequences are SGHKS and YYEKEE (reference sequence). The CDR3 DNA sequence: TGTGCCAGCAGCCTCTACAGACGCGGAGATACGCAGTATTTT. This sequence encodes CASSLYRRGDTQYF. The full variable domain, its missing parts supplied by reference TRBV5-5 and TRBJ2-3, is DAGVTQSPTHLIKTRGQQVTLRCSPISGHKSVSWYQQVLGQGPQFIFQYYEKEERGRGNFPDRFSARQFPNYSSELNVNALLLGDSALYLCASSLYRRGDTQYFGPGTRLTVL.

In this sample, this clonotype turned up many times. This sequence joins TRBV27 and TRBJ2-6; D not certain. From germline, CDR1 is MNHEY and CDR2 SMNVEV (reference sequence). V lost 5 bases, J lost 0 bases, and 17 bases lay in between. This CDR3 spans 18 amino acids. In DNA form, the CDR3 reads TGTGCCAGCAGTCTAACGGAGTCAATTGTCTCTGGGGCCAACGTCCTGACTTTC. Its translation is CASSLTESIVSGANVLTF.